The clone carrying this T cell receptor beta chain was seen at least ten times. Its matching antigen is unknown. The sample is drawn from a study of T cells in Graves' hyperthyroidism and ophthalmopathy. Regarding the study as a whole: Most expanded thyroid clonotypes above 0.001 recurred in blood.

Researchers amplified the TCR beta CDR3 regions from RNA transcripts. The HTBI primer set drove a first-round RT-PCR of the TCR CDR3. TCRdb reprocessed the multiplex PCR reads via MiXCR and lists one record per CDR3 protein. The sample carries roughly 180,000 distinct CDR3 sequences, about a tenth recorded once. V gave up 4 bases and J gave up 0 bases, with 12 bases separating them. There are 16 residues in the CDR3. Germline V lookup: CDR1 KGHDR, CDR2 SFDVKD. The V gene is TRBV24-1, the J gene TRBJ2-1, with a weak D call TRBD2 (6 bases). The sample was blood. The receptor's source is a young woman with Graves' hyperthyroidism that later progressed to Graves' ophthalmopathy. The CDR3 sequence is CATSDSTRSSYNEQFF. CDR3 DNA sequence: TGTGCCACCAGTGACTCGACTAGAAGCTCCTACAATGAGCAGTTCTTC.